The rows below give T cell receptor beta chains drawn from one sample of a study of T cells in Graves' hyperthyroidism and ophthalmopathy. TCRdb re-derived calls from the multiplex PCR reads in MiXCR, one entry per CDR3 protein. The sample shows about 360,000 distinct CDR3 sequences, about 13% of them seen only once. The sequenced sample was blood. Source of these receptors: a woman aged 18-29 years with Graves' hyperthyroidism. Each CDR3 is given with its conserved first and last residue. The D gene is left open where the match is weak. The size of a clone is reported for some rows only, either as once, few or many, or as a class for expanded clones.

cdr3_aa: CASSRLGDMNTEAFF
cdr3_nt: TGTGCCAGCAGCCGTCTCGGGGACATGAACACTGAAGCTTTCTTT
j_call: TRBJ1-1
cdr3_length: 15
clone_size: once
v_call: TRBV3-1
d_call: NA

cdr3_aa: CASSLYEEEQFF
cdr3_nt: TGTGCCAGCAGCTTGTATGAAGAGGAGCAGTTCTTC
j_call: TRBJ2-1
cdr3_length: 12
clone_size: many
v_call: TRBV5-6
d_call: NA

cdr3_aa: CASSIKREGSYNEQFF
cdr3_nt: TGTGCCAGCAGCATCAAGCGGGAGGGTTCCTACAATGAGCAGTTCTTC
j_call: TRBJ2-1
cdr3_length: 16
clone_size: NA
v_call: TRBV9
d_call: TRBD2

cdr3_aa: CASSQAVNRNTEAFF
cdr3_nt: TGCGCCAGCAGCCAAGCGGTAAATAGGAACACTGAAGCTTTCTTT
j_call: TRBJ1-1
cdr3_length: 15
clone_size: NA
v_call: TRBV5-1
d_call: NA

cdr3_aa: CASSVEPGSYEQYF
cdr3_nt: TGTGCCAGCAGCGTAGAGCCGGGCTCCTACGAGCAGTACTTC
j_call: TRBJ2-7
cdr3_length: 14
clone_size: few
v_call: TRBV9
d_call: NA

cdr3_aa: CASRSRAVTDTQYF
cdr3_nt: TGTGCCAGTAGATCAAGGGCGGTGACAGATACGCAGTATTTT
j_call: TRBJ2-3
cdr3_length: 14
clone_size: many
v_call: TRBV19
d_call: NA

cdr3_aa: CSASLAQGARGQYF
cdr3_nt: TGCAGTGCTAGTCTCGCGCAGGGGGCTAGGGGGCAGTACTTC
j_call: TRBJ2-7
cdr3_length: 14
clone_size: many
v_call: TRBV20-1
d_call: TRBD1

cdr3_aa: CSAPFQGSNEKLFF
cdr3_nt: TGCAGTGCTCCCTTCCAGGGCTCTAATGAAAAACTGTTTTTT
j_call: TRBJ1-4
cdr3_length: 14
clone_size: many
v_call: TRBV20-1
d_call: NA

cdr3_aa: CSGEQGPYNEQFF
cdr3_nt: TGCAGTGGGGAACAAGGCCCCTACAATGAGCAGTTCTTC
j_call: TRBJ2-1
cdr3_length: 13
clone_size: many
v_call: TRBV20-1
d_call: NA

cdr3_aa: CASSPDGEYEQYF
cdr3_nt: TGTGCCAGCAGCCCAGACGGAGAATACGAGCAGTACTTC
j_call: TRBJ2-7
cdr3_length: 13
clone_size: many
v_call: TRBV11-3
d_call: NA

cdr3_aa: CASSDRQGTNEKLFF
cdr3_nt: TGTGCCAGCAGCGACCGACAGGGAACTAATGAAAAACTGTTTTTT
j_call: TRBJ1-4
cdr3_length: 15
clone_size: NA
v_call: TRBV5-8
d_call: TRBD1

cdr3_aa: CASTLRNTEAFF
cdr3_nt: TGTGCCAGCACCCTAAGGAACACTGAAGCTTTCTTT
j_call: TRBJ1-1
cdr3_length: 12
clone_size: many
v_call: TRBV12-3/TRBV12-4
d_call: NA

cdr3_aa: CASSDARQGDRGYTF
cdr3_nt: TGTGCCAGCAGTGACGCTCGACAGGGTGATAGAGGCTACACCTTC
j_call: TRBJ1-2
cdr3_length: 15
clone_size: NA
v_call: TRBV2
d_call: TRBD1

cdr3_aa: CASGGRGTSVIYEQYF
cdr3_nt: TGTGCCAGCGGAGGGAGAGGGACTAGCGTTATCTACGAGCAGTACTTC
j_call: TRBJ2-7
cdr3_length: 16
clone_size: many
v_call: TRBV28
d_call: TRBD2

cdr3_aa: CASSLGPAGGPRTDTQYF
cdr3_nt: TGTGCCAGCAGCTTAGGACCAGCGGGAGGGCCGCGGACAGATACGCAGTATTTT
j_call: TRBJ2-3
cdr3_length: 18
clone_size: NA
v_call: TRBV7-3
d_call: TRBD2

cdr3_aa: CASSRGTELGYTF
cdr3_nt: TGTGCCAGCAGCCGGGGGACAGAACTGGGCTACACCTTC
j_call: TRBJ1-2
cdr3_length: 13
clone_size: many
v_call: TRBV28
d_call: TRBD1

cdr3_aa: CASSLDREDTEAFF
cdr3_nt: TGTGCCAGCAGCCTCGACAGGGAGGACACTGAAGCTTTCTTT
j_call: TRBJ1-1
cdr3_length: 14
clone_size: many
v_call: TRBV12-3/TRBV12-4
d_call: TRBD1

cdr3_aa: CSARARNEKLFF
cdr3_nt: TGCAGTGCCCGGGCCCGTAATGAAAAACTGTTTTTT
j_call: TRBJ1-4
cdr3_length: 12
clone_size: many
v_call: TRBV20-1
d_call: NA

cdr3_aa: CASSQGQATNYGYTF
cdr3_nt: TGCGCCAGCAGCCAGGGTCAGGCAACCAACTATGGCTACACCTTC
j_call: TRBJ1-2
cdr3_length: 15
clone_size: many
v_call: TRBV4-1
d_call: NA

cdr3_aa: CASSLGRSTDTQYF
cdr3_nt: TGTGCCAGCAGCTTAGGACGCAGCACAGATACGCAGTATTTT
j_call: TRBJ2-3
cdr3_length: 14
clone_size: many
v_call: TRBV11-2
d_call: NA

cdr3_aa: CSARDRDRAHEQYF
cdr3_nt: TGCAGTGCTAGGGACCGGGACAGGGCACACGAGCAGTACTTC
j_call: TRBJ2-7
cdr3_length: 14
clone_size: few
v_call: TRBV20-1
d_call: TRBD1

cdr3_aa: CSARSPGTHYEQYF
cdr3_nt: TGCAGTGCTAGATCCCCCGGGACTCATTACGAGCAGTACTTC
j_call: TRBJ2-7
cdr3_length: 14
clone_size: many
v_call: TRBV20-1
d_call: NA

cdr3_aa: CASSPFPPGTNTGELFF
cdr3_nt: TGTGCCAGCTCACCATTCCCCCCCGGCACCAACACCGGGGAGCTGTTTTTT
j_call: TRBJ2-2
cdr3_length: 17
clone_size: NA
v_call: TRBV18
d_call: NA

cdr3_aa: CASPDGHSYEQYF
cdr3_nt: TGTGCCAGCCCCGACGGGCACTCCTACGAGCAGTACTTC
j_call: TRBJ2-7
cdr3_length: 13
clone_size: few
v_call: TRBV5-8
d_call: NA

cdr3_aa: CATSFPKGTGGETEAFF
cdr3_nt: TGTGCCACCAGCTTCCCCAAAGGGACAGGGGGCGAAACTGAAGCTTTCTTT
j_call: TRBJ1-1
cdr3_length: 17
clone_size: many
v_call: TRBV15
d_call: TRBD1

cdr3_aa: CAISVLGQGASDGYTF
cdr3_nt: TGTGCCATCAGTGTACTAGGGCAGGGGGCTTCCGATGGCTACACCTTC
j_call: TRBJ1-2
cdr3_length: 16
clone_size: few
v_call: TRBV10-3
d_call: TRBD1

cdr3_aa: CASSLGTGADYGYTF
cdr3_nt: TGCGCCAGCAGCTTAGGGACAGGGGCGGACTATGGCTACACCTTC
j_call: TRBJ1-2
cdr3_length: 15
clone_size: many
v_call: TRBV5-1
d_call: TRBD1

cdr3_aa: CASRNGGHYGYTF
cdr3_nt: TGTGCCAGCAGAAATGGAGGCCACTATGGCTACACCTTC
j_call: TRBJ1-2
cdr3_length: 13
clone_size: many
v_call: TRBV7-9
d_call: NA

cdr3_aa: CSAPLAGVVTGELFF
cdr3_nt: TGCAGTGCTCCTCTAGCGGGAGTAGTCACCGGGGAGCTGTTTTTT
j_call: TRBJ2-2
cdr3_length: 15
clone_size: many
v_call: TRBV20-1
d_call: TRBD2

cdr3_aa: CASNIPTGALNTEAFF
cdr3_nt: TGTGCCAGCAACATTCCAACAGGTGCTTTGAACACTGAAGCTTTCTTT
j_call: TRBJ1-1
cdr3_length: 16
clone_size: many
v_call: TRBV7-2
d_call: NA

cdr3_aa: CASSETSGPYNEQFF
cdr3_nt: TGTGCCAGCAGCGAGACTAGCGGACCCTACAATGAGCAGTTCTTC
j_call: TRBJ2-1
cdr3_length: 15
clone_size: many
v_call: TRBV7-3
d_call: TRBD2

cdr3_aa: CALGGQGYGYTF
cdr3_nt: TGTGCCTTAGGGGGCCAGGGCTATGGCTACACCTTC
j_call: TRBJ1-2
cdr3_length: 12
clone_size: many
v_call: TRBV2
d_call: TRBD1

cdr3_aa: CATRDRKLFEQFF
cdr3_nt: TGTGCCACCCGGGACCGTAAACTCTTTGAGCAGTTCTTC
j_call: TRBJ2-1
cdr3_length: 13
clone_size: NA
v_call: TRBV5-1
d_call: NA

cdr3_aa: CSARDSGNRARTEAFF
cdr3_nt: TGCAGTGCTAGAGATTCGGGGAACAGGGCGCGCACTGAAGCTTTCTTT
j_call: TRBJ1-1
cdr3_length: 16
clone_size: once
v_call: TRBV20-1
d_call: NA

cdr3_aa: CAISVSGTGANVLTF
cdr3_nt: TGTGCCATCAGTGTGTCGGGGACTGGGGCCAACGTCCTGACTTTC
j_call: TRBJ2-6
cdr3_length: 15
clone_size: few
v_call: TRBV10-3
d_call: NA

cdr3_aa: CASSHAGAALQNEQFF
cdr3_nt: TGTGCCAGCTCACACGCGGGGGCCGCACTACAAAATGAGCAGTTCTTC
j_call: TRBJ2-1
cdr3_length: 16
clone_size: many
v_call: TRBV18
d_call: NA

cdr3_aa: CASSLYRGDRAYRLGRNQPQHF
cdr3_nt: TGCGCCAGCAGCTTGTATCGGGGGGACAGGGCCTATAGGCTAGGTCGCAATCAGCCCCAGCATTTT
j_call: TRBJ1-5
cdr3_length: 22
clone_size: NA
v_call: TRBV5-1
d_call: TRBD1

cdr3_aa: CASRGLAGGQNEQFF
cdr3_nt: TGTGCCAGCAGGGGACTAGCGGGGGGGCAGAATGAGCAGTTCTTC
j_call: TRBJ2-1
cdr3_length: 15
clone_size: NA
v_call: TRBV27
d_call: TRBD2

cdr3_aa: CASSLPETVYEQYF
cdr3_nt: TGCGCCAGCAGCTTGCCCGAGACAGTATACGAGCAGTACTTC
j_call: TRBJ2-7
cdr3_length: 14
clone_size: NA
v_call: TRBV5-1
d_call: NA

cdr3_aa: CASSPDRVVQETQYF
cdr3_nt: TGTGCCAGCAGCCCTGACAGGGTGGTGCAAGAGACCCAGTACTTC
j_call: TRBJ2-5
cdr3_length: 15
clone_size: many
v_call: TRBV12-3/TRBV12-4
d_call: TRBD1

cdr3_aa: CSASSLAGSGKNIQYF
cdr3_nt: TGCAGTGCTAGCTCCCTAGCGGGGTCCGGCAAAAACATTCAGTACTTC
j_call: TRBJ2-4
cdr3_length: 16
clone_size: NA
v_call: TRBV20-1
d_call: TRBD2

cdr3_aa: CASSLRLGNEQFF
cdr3_nt: TGTGCCAGCAGTTTAAGGCTAGGCAATGAGCAGTTCTTC
j_call: TRBJ2-1
cdr3_length: 13
clone_size: few
v_call: TRBV27
d_call: NA

cdr3_aa: CASSSGWGSKETQYF
cdr3_nt: TGCGCCAGCAGTTCGGGCTGGGGTAGTAAAGAGACCCAGTACTTC
j_call: TRBJ2-5
cdr3_length: 15
clone_size: few
v_call: TRBV5-1
d_call: NA

cdr3_aa: CAMSRLAGGLHNEQFF
cdr3_nt: TGTGCCATGAGCAGACTAGCGGGGGGACTGCACAATGAGCAGTTCTTC
j_call: TRBJ2-1
cdr3_length: 16
clone_size: once
v_call: TRBV6-2/TRBV6-3
d_call: TRBD2

cdr3_aa: CAISDKGPYGYTF
cdr3_nt: TGTGCCATCAGTGACAAGGGGCCCTATGGCTACACCTTC
j_call: TRBJ1-2
cdr3_length: 13
clone_size: many
v_call: TRBV10-3
d_call: NA

cdr3_aa: CASNLAGTNEQFF
cdr3_nt: TGTGCCAGCAACCTAGCGGGAACGAATGAGCAGTTCTTC
j_call: TRBJ2-1
cdr3_length: 13
clone_size: many
v_call: TRBV12-3/TRBV12-4
d_call: TRBD2

cdr3_aa: CASSPGGGFGNEQFF
cdr3_nt: TGTGCCAGCAGCCCGGGAGGGGGGTTTGGCAATGAGCAGTTCTTC
j_call: TRBJ2-1
cdr3_length: 15
clone_size: few
v_call: TRBV27
d_call: TRBD2

cdr3_aa: CASSRFKEGYEQYF
cdr3_nt: TGTGCCAGCAGTCGCTTCAAGGAAGGCTACGAGCAGTACTTC
j_call: TRBJ2-7
cdr3_length: 14
clone_size: NA
v_call: TRBV6-4
d_call: NA

cdr3_aa: CASSLWSGQGGKLFF
cdr3_nt: TGTGCCAGCAGTTTATGGTCGGGACAGGGTGGAAAACTGTTTTTT
j_call: TRBJ1-4
cdr3_length: 15
clone_size: many
v_call: TRBV28
d_call: TRBD1

cdr3_aa: CSARDGGGKETQYF
cdr3_nt: TGCAGTGCTAGAGATGGCGGCGGAAAAGAGACCCAGTACTTC
j_call: TRBJ2-5
cdr3_length: 14
clone_size: many
v_call: TRBV20-1
d_call: NA

cdr3_aa: CASSLEVPTDEAFF
cdr3_nt: TGTGCCAGCAGTTTGGAGGTCCCAACGGACGAAGCTTTCTTT
j_call: TRBJ1-1
cdr3_length: 14
clone_size: many
v_call: TRBV28
d_call: NA

cdr3_aa: CASSQEVGYGYTF
cdr3_nt: TGTGCCAGCAGCCAAGAAGTGGGGTATGGCTACACCTTC
j_call: TRBJ1-2
cdr3_length: 13
clone_size: many
v_call: TRBV3-1
d_call: NA

cdr3_aa: CASNGHRAYEQYF
cdr3_nt: TGTGCCAGCAACGGACACAGGGCCTACGAGCAGTACTTC
j_call: TRBJ2-7
cdr3_length: 13
clone_size: many
v_call: TRBV12-3/TRBV12-4
d_call: NA